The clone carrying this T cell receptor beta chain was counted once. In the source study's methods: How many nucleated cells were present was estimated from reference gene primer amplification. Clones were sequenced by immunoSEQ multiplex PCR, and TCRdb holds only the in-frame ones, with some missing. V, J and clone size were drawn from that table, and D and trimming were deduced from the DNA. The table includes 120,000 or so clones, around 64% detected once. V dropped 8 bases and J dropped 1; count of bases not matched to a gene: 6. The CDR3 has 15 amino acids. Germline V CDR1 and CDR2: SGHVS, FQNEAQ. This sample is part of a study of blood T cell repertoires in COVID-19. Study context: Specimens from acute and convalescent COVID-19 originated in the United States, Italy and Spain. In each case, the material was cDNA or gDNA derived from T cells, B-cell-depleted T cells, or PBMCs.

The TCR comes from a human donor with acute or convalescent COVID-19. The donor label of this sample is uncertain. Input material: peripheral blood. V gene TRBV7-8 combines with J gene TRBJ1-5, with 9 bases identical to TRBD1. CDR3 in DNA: TGTGCCAGCTCAATCGACAGGGGGAGCAATCAGCCCCAGCATTTT. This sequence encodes CASSIDRGSNQPQHF.